The 27 T cell receptor beta chains listed next were all sequenced from one sample in a study of T cells in Graves' hyperthyroidism and ophthalmopathy. TCR beta CDR3 regions were amplified from RNA. HTBI primers were used for first-round RT-PCR of the TCR CDR3. Using its own MiXCR run on the multiplex PCR reads, TCRdb lists one record per CDR3 protein. The sample lists 750,000 to 900,000 distinct CDR3 sequences, 38% occurring once. Sequenced material: blood. Source of these receptors: a man in his late teens or twenties with Graves' hyperthyroidism.

The genes are TRBV29-1 and TRBJ2-2; no definite D call. Trimming pared 8 bases from V and 7 bases from J, leaving 8 bases between. The germline CDR1 and CDR2 sequences are SQVTM and ANQGSEA. This CDR3 has 10 amino acids. The CDR3 coding sequence is TGCAGCTTCTGGGTCGGGGAGCTGTTTTTT. Translation: CSFWVGELFF.

This clonotype was counted at least ten times. This chain's CDR3 is CAISRMTGETHEQYF. DNA for the CDR3: TGTGCCATCAGCAGAATGACAGGGGAGACCCACGAGCAGTACTTC. The rearrangement uses TRBV10-3 and TRBJ2-7; 8 nucleotides match TRBD1. Germline CDR1 reads ENHRY; CDR2 reads SYGVKD. The CDR3 totals 15 residues. V gave up 6 bases and J gave up 5 bases; unmatched junction bases: 12.

V is TRBV20-1 and J is TRBJ2-3; D call uncertain. CDR1 DFQATT and CDR2 SNEGSKA come from the germline V gene (reference sequence). With 1 base removed from V and 2 bases from J, the gap between germline ends came to 13 bases. The length of the CDR3 is 15 residues. CDR3 nucleotide sequence: TGCAGTGCTAGAGTGTGGTCGGTCAACACAGATACGCAGTATTTT. Protein product: CSARVWSVNTDTQYF.

This clonotype has more than one count but fewer than ten. At one boundary the junction diverges from the germline segment, which might be a read error. The CDR3 region is CASSQVRVRDTEMIF. DNA of the CDR3: TGTGCCAGCAGCCAAGTACGAGTTCGGGACACGGAGATGATCTTT. This sequence joins TRBV14 and TRBJ1-1; weak D call: TRBD1 (6 bases). Germline V lookup: CDR1 SGHDN, CDR2 FVKESK. The CDR3 is made up of 15 amino acids.

Of note for this clonotype: This likely comes from a read error, as the CDR3 has no conserved phenylalanine or tryptophan at its end. This sequence joins TRBV29-1 and TRBJ1-1, with D possibly matching TRBD1 (5 bases). V was shortened by 4 bases and J by 2 bases, with 11 bases between the two germline ends. Germline V lookup: CDR1 SQVTM, CDR2 ANQGSEA. The CDR3 sequence is 13 residues long. The CDR3 DNA is TGCAGCGTTGCCGGGGGTATCAACACTGAAGCTTTCCTT. Residues: CSVAGGINTEAFL.

The V and J genes are TRBV12-3 or TRBV12-4 and TRBJ2-7, with 14 bases lining up with TRBD2. J gave up 7 bases and V 4 bases, and 12 bases lay outside the gene matches. This CDR3 spans 17 amino acids. The CDR3 bases are TGTGCCAGCAGTTCTGCCGTCAGACTAGCGGGAGGGGGAGAGCAGTACTTC. Translating gives CASSSAVRLAGGGEQYF.

This chain's CDR3 is CASSARRTEAFF. The CDR3, as DNA: TGTGCCAGCAGTGCTAGAAGGACTGAAGCTTTCTTT. The gene calls are TRBV6-1 and TRBJ1-1; no clear D gene. This CDR3 has 12 amino acids. V was shortened by 4 bases and J by 5 bases, with 8 bases between the two germline ends. The germline V gene has CDR1 MNHNS and CDR2 SASEGT.

This clonotype has more than one count but fewer than ten. The V call is TRBV4-1, the J call TRBJ1-1; D may be TRBD1 (6 bases). The germline CDR1 and CDR2 sequences are MGHRA and YSYEKL. There are 14 residues in the CDR3. Trimming took off 0 bases at V and 8 bases at J, with 13 bases between the two ends. CDR3 DNA: TGCGCCAGCAGCCAAGATACAGGGAGTTCCGAAGCTTTCTTT. Translation gives CASSQDTGSSEAFF.

This clonotype was seen many times. The chain employs TRBV15 and TRBJ2-5; D may match TRBD1 or TRBD2 (5 bases each). The V end was cut by 8 bases, the J end by 4 bases, with 20 bases between. Germline V gives CDR1 LNHNV, CDR2 YYDKDF (reference sequence). This CDR3 has 15 amino acids. The CDR3 nucleotides read TGTGCCACCCATGACCGGGGCCGATTTGGAGAGACCCAGTACTTC. Amino acids: CATHDRGRFGETQYF.

The chain joins TRBV13 to TRBJ1-2; D is undetermined. The ends were cut back, 6 bases at V and 3 bases at J, with 20 bases in the middle. The V gene's germline CDR1 is PRHDT and CDR2 FYEKMQ (reference sequence). The CDR3 runs to 16 residues. CDR3 in amino acids: CASSQGQAPSYYGYTF. The CDR3 DNA sequence: TGTGCCAGCAGTCAAGGCCAAGCCCCTTCTTACTATGGCTACACCTTC.

This clonotype was recorded at least ten times. The J gene is TRBJ1-3, the V gene TRBV15; D is ambiguous. The CDR3 is 14 amino acids. V lost 3 bases and J lost 0, with 6 bases in between. Germline V gives CDR1 LNHNV, CDR2 YYDKDF (reference sequence). The CDR3 sequence: CATSRTASGNTIYF. The CDR3 nucleotides read TGTGCCACCAGCAGGACGGCCTCTGGAAACACCATATATTTT.

This clonotype was detected many times. V usage is TRBV29-1 and J usage is TRBJ1-2; D is undetermined. CDR1 and CDR2 from the germline V gene are SQVTM and ANQGSEA. Trimming pared 6 bases from V and 0 bases from J, leaving 17 bases between. CDR3 size: 15 residues. Here the CDR3 reads CSVVPRLTANYGYTF. The DNA of the CDR3 is TGCAGCGTAGTTCCTAGGCTGACGGCTAACTATGGCTACACCTTC.

This rearrangement joins TRBV2 to TRBJ2-5, with 8 bases fitting TRBD1. CDR3 size: 16 residues. CDR1 is SNHLY and CDR2 is FYNNEI in the germline V gene. Trimming took 5 bases from V and 3 from J; bases not matched to a gene: 11. As DNA, the CDR3 is TGTGCCAGCAGTTTCCCCGACAGGGGCATCGAAGAGACCCAGTACTTC. Translation gives CASSFPDRGIEETQYF.

Notes on this clonotype: An end of the junction differs from the germline gene, which may be a read error. The V call is TRBV7-2, the J call TRBJ2-7; 11 bases are a match to TRBD2. Per germline, CDR1 SGHTA and CDR2 FQGNSA. The CDR3 is 14 amino acids. Here the CDR3 DNA reads TGTGCCAGCAGCTTAGGGGCTAGCGGGAGGTTAACGGACTTC. Translating gives CASSLGASGRLTDF.

This clonotype was recorded only once. The V and J genes are TRBV20-1 and TRBJ1-2; D is unclear. This CDR3 is built from 12 residues. Germline loops: CDR1 DFQATT, CDR2 SNEGSKA (reference sequence). Trimming shortened V by 4 bases and J by 0 bases, and 6 bases separated the two germline ends. The CDR3 is CSATQPNYGYTF. The CDR3, as DNA: TGCAGTGCTACCCAACCTAACTATGGCTACACCTTC.

V is TRBV9 and J is TRBJ1-1, with D perhaps TRBD1 (6 bases). Germline-derived CDR1 and CDR2 are SGDLS and YYNGEE. This CDR3 contains 16 residues. The V and J ends lost 4 bases and 2 bases respectively, with 18 bases between them. The CDR3 sequence is CASSLVGAWGNTEAFF. The CDR3 DNA sequence: TGTGCCAGCAGCTTGGTGGGGGCGTGGGGCAACACTGAAGCTTTCTTT.

In this sample, this clonotype turned up many times. The chain combines TRBV15 with TRBJ2-7; D is unresolved. The V end was cut by 5 bases, the J end by 0 bases, with 8 bases between. Germline V gives CDR1 LNHNV, CDR2 YYDKDF (reference sequence). The CDR3 has 13 residues. The CDR3 bases are TGTGCCACCAGCTCCAGCGACTCCTACGAGCAGTACTTC. This encodes CATSSSDSYEQYF.

As concerns this clonotype: A much larger clone lies a single base off, so this may be a read error. The V call is TRBV15, the J call TRBJ2-2; 7 bases are a match to TRBD1. This CDR3 has 16 amino acids. V lost 4 bases to trimming and J lost 7 bases; unmatched junction nucleotides: 12. The germline V gene encodes CDR1 LNHNV and CDR2 YYDKDF (reference sequence). CDR3 loop: CATSTTTGSSGGELFF. In DNA form, the CDR3 reads TGTGCCACCAGCACAACGACAGGGTCTAGTGGCGGGGAGCTGTTTTTT.

This chain uses TRBV9 with TRBJ1-1; TRBD1 agrees at 7 bases. The CDR3 runs 22 residues. Per germline, CDR1 SGDLS and CDR2 YYNGEE. V trimming: 0 bases; J trimming: 5 bases; junction bases outside the gene matches: 28. CDR3 coding DNA: TGTGCCAGCAGCGTAGCCATCCAGGCGGGTGGGCAGGGGGTGATATCGGGTACTGAAGCTTTCTTT. Translating gives CASSVAIQAGGQGVISGTEAFF. The full variable domain, completed using reference TRBV9 and TRBJ1-1, is DSGVTQTPKHLITATGQRVTLRCSPRSGDLSVYWYQQSLDQGLQFLIQYYNGEERAKGNILERFSAQQFPDLHSELNLSSLELGDSALYFCASSVAIQAGGQGVISGTEAFFGQGTRLTVV.

This clonotype was detected ten times or more. A read error may account for a junction end that differs from germline. The chain couples TRBV2 to TRBJ2-5, with 9 bases matching TRBD2. CDR3 size: 14 residues. Germline CDR1 SNHLY, CDR2 FYNNEI. The CDR3 here is CASSRTSAQETQYF. The CDR3 DNA is TGCGCCAGCAGCCGGACTAGCGCTCAAGAGACCCAGTACTTC. The full variable domain, with the rest looked up from reference TRBV2 and TRBJ2-5, is EPEVTQTPSHQVTQMGQEVILRCVPISNHLYFYWYRQILGQKVEFLVSFYNNEISEKSEIFDDQFSVERPDGSNFTLKIRSTKLEDSAMYFCASSRTSAQETQYFGPGTRLLVL.

The genes are TRBV11-2 and TRBJ2-7, with 10 nucleotides matching TRBD1. The length of the CDR3 is 15 residues. V shed 9 bases, J shed 4 bases, and the junction held 12 bases outside the gene matches. The germline CDR1 and CDR2 sequences are SGHAT and FQNNGV. The CDR3, as DNA: TGTGCCAGTAGTCCCGCCGGGACAGGGGAGTACGAGCAGTACTTC. This sequence encodes CASSPAGTGEYEQYF.

The genes are TRBV2 and TRBJ1-4; D uncertain. Germline loops: CDR1 SNHLY, CDR2 FYNNEI. Trimming removed 7 bases at V and 1 base at J, with 4 bases between. This CDR3 comprises 12 residues. CDR3 bases: TGTGCCAGCAAGAGAACTAATGAAAAACTGTTTTTT. It encodes CASKRTNEKLFF.

The sample holds many counts of this clonotype. The genes are TRBV5-1 and TRBJ1-6; 8 positions match TRBD1. CDR3 length: 13 amino acids. After removal of 3 bases from V and 13 bases from J, the junction contained 6 bases not matched to a gene. The germline CDR1 and CDR2 sequences are SGHRS and YFSETQ. CDR3 sequence: CASSSDRAAPLHF. Here the CDR3 DNA reads TGCGCCAGCAGCTCGGACAGGGCGGCCCCCCTCCACTTT.

This clonotype appeared once. This rearrangement joins TRBV29-1 to TRBJ2-7; maybe TRBD2 (6 bases). The CDR3 is 14 residues long. Germline CDR1 reads SQVTM; CDR2 reads ANQGSEA. CDR3 in amino acids: CSYSREKGTYEQYF. CDR3 DNA: TGCAGTTACTCTCGGGAGAAGGGCACCTACGAGCAGTACTTC.

The chain has TRBV7-2 and TRBJ1-2, with TRBD1 identical over 7 bases. The junction had 16 bases not matched to a gene; V was cut back by 5 bases and J by 4 bases. Per germline, CDR1 SGHTA and CDR2 FQGNSA. The CDR3 runs 17 residues. CDR3 sequence: CASSRDSLGQDPYGYTF. As DNA, the CDR3 is TGTGCCAGCAGCCGTGACTCCCTAGGACAGGATCCCTATGGCTACACCTTC.

For the CDR3, the DNA is TGCGCCAGCAGCCAAGGAATTAGCGGGGGCCCGACCACCGGGGAGCTGTTTTTT. As protein: CASSQGISGGPTTGELFF. This sequence joins TRBV10-2 and TRBJ2-2; TRBD2 aligns across 9 bases. V gave up 6 bases and J gave up 4 bases; unmatched junction bases: 15. The CDR3 totals 18 residues. Germline CDR1 is WSHSY and CDR2 is SAAADI.

Concerning this clonotype itself: One junction end disagrees with the germline gene, perhaps due to a read error. The gene calls are TRBV24-1 and TRBJ2-2; 11 bases fit TRBD2. There are 15 residues in the CDR3. Germline CDR1 KGHDR, CDR2 SFDVKD. CDR3: CASSPLAGDPGELFF. For the CDR3, the DNA is TGTGCCAGCAGTCCACTAGCGGGAGACCCCGGGGAGCTGTTTTTT.